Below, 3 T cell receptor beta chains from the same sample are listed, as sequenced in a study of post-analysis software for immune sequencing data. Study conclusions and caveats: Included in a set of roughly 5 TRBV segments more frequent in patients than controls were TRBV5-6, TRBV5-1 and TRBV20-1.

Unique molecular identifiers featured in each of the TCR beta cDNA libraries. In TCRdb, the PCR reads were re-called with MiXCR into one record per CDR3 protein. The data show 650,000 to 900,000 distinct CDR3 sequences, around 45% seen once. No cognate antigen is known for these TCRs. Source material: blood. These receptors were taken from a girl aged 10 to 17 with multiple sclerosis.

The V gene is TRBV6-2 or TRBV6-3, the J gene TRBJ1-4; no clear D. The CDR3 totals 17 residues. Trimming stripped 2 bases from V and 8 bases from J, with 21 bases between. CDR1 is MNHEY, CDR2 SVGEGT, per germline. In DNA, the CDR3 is TGTGCCAGCAGTTACGATGGAATCCTTCCAGTCGAAGAAAAACTGTTTTTT. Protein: CASSYDGILPVEEKLFF.

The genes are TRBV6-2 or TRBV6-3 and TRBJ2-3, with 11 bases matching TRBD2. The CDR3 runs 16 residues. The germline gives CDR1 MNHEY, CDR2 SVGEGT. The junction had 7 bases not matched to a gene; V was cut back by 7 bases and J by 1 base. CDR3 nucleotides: TGTGCCAGCACCCTAAGGGGACTAGCGGGCACAGATACGCAGTATTTT. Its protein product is CASTLRGLAGTDTQYF.

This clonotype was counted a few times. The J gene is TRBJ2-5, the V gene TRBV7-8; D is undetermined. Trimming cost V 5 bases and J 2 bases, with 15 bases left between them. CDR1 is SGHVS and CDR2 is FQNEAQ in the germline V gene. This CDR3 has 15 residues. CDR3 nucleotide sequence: TGTGCCAGCAGCCCCATCGCACTGACACAAGAGACCCAGTACTTC. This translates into CASSPIALTQETQYF.